Following are 5 T cell receptor beta chains from one sample sequenced in a study of blood T cells in healthy people across ages. Next came a second PCR, run for roughly 6 to 11 cycles, which used a sample-barcoded 5' primer along with a J-beta primer mix. TCRdb processed the 5' RACE reads anew with MiXCR; each CDR3 protein has one entry. The sample has about 800,000 distinct CDR3 sequences; more than 20% are singletons. The data were also submitted as part of a second study, on T cells of mothers and their children.

Sequencing was performed on blood. These TCRs come from a boy between 5 and 17 years old in good health.

This clonotype was counted a few times. At one of its ends the junction is not consistent with the germline gene, which may arise from a read error. The V call is TRBV7-2, the J call TRBJ1-4; D unresolved. Looked up from germline, CDR1 is SGHTA and CDR2 is FQGNSA. The CDR3 covers 14 residues. The CDR3 spells CASSLAGYNEKLVF. In nucleotides, the CDR3 is TGTGCCAGCAGCTTAGCAGGCTATAATGAAAAACTGGTTTTT.

This clonotype was detected a few times. A read error may account for a junction end that differs from germline. The V gene is TRBV7-7, the J gene TRBJ2-5, with 10 bases that match TRBD1. The CDR3 runs to 14 residues. CDR1 and CDR2 from the germline V gene are SSHAT and FNYEAQ (reference sequence). The CDR3 sequence is CASSRRTGGETQYF. In nucleotides, the CDR3 is TGTGCTAGCAGTCGCCGGACAGGGGGTGAGACCCAGTACTTC.

The J gene is TRBJ2-7, the V gene TRBV18, with unresolved D. The CDR3 has 13 residues. Germline-derived CDR1 and CDR2 are KGHSH and LQKENI. V lost 3 bases and J 5 bases, leaving 11 bases between the germline ends. The DNA for the CDR3 is TGTGCCAGCTCACCGTCCGCACTCCACGAGCAGTACTTC. It is translated as CASSPSALHEQYF.

Only a few counts were recorded for this clonotype. The chain uses TRBV29-1 and TRBJ2-3; 9 bases agree with TRBD2. The V gene's germline CDR1 is SQVTM and CDR2 ANQGSEA. This CDR3 is built from 13 residues. V lost 5 bases and J lost 4; bases outside the gene matches: 4. CDR3 amino acids: CSVRGRAADTQYF. CDR3 sequence (DNA): TGCAGCGTTCGCGGGAGGGCGGCAGATACGCAGTATTTT.

The rearrangement uses TRBV12-3 or TRBV12-4 and TRBJ1-1; 10 bases align to TRBD1. This CDR3 is built from 15 residues. V was clipped by 2 bases and J by 3 bases; unmatched bases: 3. Here the CDR3 reads CASSLRGTGDTEAFF. The CDR3 region has the DNA TGTGCCAGCAGTTTAAGGGGGACAGGGGACACTGAAGCTTTCTTT.